These 9 T cell receptor beta chains came from one sample sequenced in a study of Graves' ophthalmopathy and Graves' hyperthyroidism. Amplifying from RNA transcripts, the study obtained TCR beta CDR3 regions. Following a first-round RT-PCR that used HTBI primers, a second-round multiplex PCR was carried out. TCRdb recomputed calls from the multiplex PCR reads with MiXCR, one row per CDR3 protein. The sample lists over a million distinct CDR3 sequences; about two fifths were seen once. Sequenced input: peripheral blood or thyroid tissue (not recorded which). Every receptor here comes from an adult man with Graves' hyperthyroidism.

This clonotype has just one count. J is TRBJ1-2 and V is TRBV29-1; no definite D call. This CDR3 spans 13 amino acids. The ends were cut back, 0 bases at V and 6 bases at J, with 11 bases in the middle. Germline V lookup: CDR1 SQVTM, CDR2 ANQGSEA. The CDR3 reads CSVEDGSDDGYTF. CDR3 in DNA: TGCAGCGTTGAAGATGGGTCGGACGATGGCTACACCTTC.

This clonotype was seen repeatedly, ten times or more. This chain uses TRBV7-9 with TRBJ1-4; no clear D. CDR1 and CDR2 from the germline V gene are SEHNR and FQNEAQ (reference sequence). V was trimmed by 4 bases and J by 5 bases, leaving 5 bases between them. The CDR3 runs 12 residues. Written as DNA, the CDR3 is TGTGCCAGCAGCTCCCCGAATGAAAAACTGTTTTTT. It codes for CASSSPNEKLFF. Full variable domain (outside the CDR3, taken from reference TRBV7-9 and TRBJ1-4): DTGVSQNPRHKITKRGQNVTFRCDPISEHNRLYWYRQTLGQGPEFLTYFQNEAQLEKSRLLSDRFSAERPKGSFSTLEIQRTEQGDSAMYLCASSSPNEKLFFGSGTQLSVL.

This chain joins TRBV15 and TRBJ2-5; D not resolved. The CDR3 consists of 16 residues. The ends were cut back, 1 base at V and 5 bases at J, with 17 bases in the middle. Germline lookup yields CDR1 LNHNV and CDR2 YYDKDF (reference sequence). For the CDR3, the DNA is TGTGCCACCAGCAGAGTTGGGGTGGCTTTAGGGGAGACCCAGTACTTC. Translation gives CATSRVGVALGETQYF.

V usage is TRBV19 and J usage is TRBJ1-2; no definite D call. The germline V gene encodes CDR1 LNHDA and CDR2 SQIVND (reference sequence). The CDR3 consists of 12 residues. V was pared by 7 bases and J by 8 bases, with 14 bases between. The CDR3 reads CASNLQDGGYTF. The CDR3, as DNA: TGTGCCAGTAACCTACAAGATGGCGGCTACACCTTC.

About this clonotype: A junction boundary mismatches the germline segment, possibly from a read error. This chain links TRBV10-1 with TRBJ2-7; 7 nucleotides agree with TRBD1. The length of the CDR3 is 14 residues. Per the germline V gene, CDR1 is WNHNN and CDR2 is SYGVQD (reference sequence). The CDR3 spells CASSRTGNYDEQYF. The CDR3 region has the DNA TGTGCCAGCAGTCGGACAGGAAACTATGACGAGCAGTACTTC.

This chain joins TRBV5-4 and TRBJ2-5; D remains unclear. V was trimmed by 2 bases and J by 5 bases, leaving 10 bases between them. In germline, CDR1 is SGHNT, CDR2 YYREEE (reference sequence). The CDR3 is made up of 13 amino acids. CDR3 DNA sequence: TGTGCCAGCAGCTTTTTTGCTACGGAGACCCAGTACTTC. Translation: CASSFFATETQYF. Together with reference TRBV5-4 and TRBJ2-5, the CDR3 gives the full variable domain: ETGVTQSPTHLIKTRGQQVTLRCSSQSGHNTVSWYQQALGQGPQFIFQYYREEENGRGNFPPRFSGLQFPNYSSELNVNALELDDSALYLCASSFFATETQYFGPGTRLLVL.

In the case of this clonotype: Being one base from a much bigger clone, this may be a read error. This chain joins TRBV10-3 and TRBJ2-7; TRBD1 matches 7 bases. Germline V lookup: CDR1 ENHRY, CDR2 SYGVKD. The V gene end was trimmed by 2 bases and the J gene end by 0 bases; junction bases not matched to a gene: 10. The CDR3 consists of 17 residues. CDR3 coding DNA: TGTGCCATCAGTGAGCCGACCTGGACAGGTCCCTCCTACGAGCAGTACTTC. Its translation is CAISEPTWTGPSYEQYF.

This clonotype occurred many times. The gene calls are TRBV25-1 and TRBJ1-2; 7 bases line up with TRBD1. CDR1 MGHDK and CDR2 SYGVNS come from the germline V gene. The CDR3 sequence is 13 residues long. V lost 2 bases to trimming and J lost 6 bases; unmatched junction nucleotides: 3. The CDR3: CASSEAGGHGYTF. CDR3 DNA sequence: TGTGCCAGCAGTGAAGCAGGGGGACATGGCTACACCTTC.

This clonotype was counted between two and nine times. V and J are TRBV4-3 and TRBJ1-1; no firm D call. V was cut by 0 bases and J by 1 base, with 9 bases left in between. Germline V CDR1 and CDR2: LGHNA, YSLEER. There are 15 residues in the CDR3. CDR3 sequence reads: CASSQDVSKNTEAFF. In DNA, the CDR3 is TGCGCCAGCAGCCAAGATGTTTCGAAGAACACTGAAGCTTTCTTT.